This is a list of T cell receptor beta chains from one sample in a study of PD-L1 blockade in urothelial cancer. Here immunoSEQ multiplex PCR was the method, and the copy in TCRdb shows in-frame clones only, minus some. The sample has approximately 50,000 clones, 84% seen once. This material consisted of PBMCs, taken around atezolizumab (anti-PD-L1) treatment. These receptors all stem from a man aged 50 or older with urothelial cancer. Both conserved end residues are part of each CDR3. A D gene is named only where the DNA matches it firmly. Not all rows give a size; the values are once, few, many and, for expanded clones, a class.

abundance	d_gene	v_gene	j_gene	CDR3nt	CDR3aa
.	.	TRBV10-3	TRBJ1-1	TGTGCCATCAGTGAGTCGCCACAGCCGAACACTGAAGCTTTCTTT	CAISESPQPNTEAFF
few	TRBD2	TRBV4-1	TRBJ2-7	TGCGCCAGCAGCCAAGGGCGGGAGCCGGGGTACGAGCAGTACTTC	CASSQGREPGYEQYF
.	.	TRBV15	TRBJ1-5	TGTGCCACCAGCCCGTATAATCAGCCCCAGCATTTT	CATSPYNQPQHF
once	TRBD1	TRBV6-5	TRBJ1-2	TGTGCCAGCAGTTACTCGACAGGGGGATTGGATGGCTACACCTTC	CASSYSTGGLDGYTF
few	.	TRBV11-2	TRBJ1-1	TGTGCCAGCAGCTCCCACATCACGAACACTGAAGCTTTCTTT	CASSSHITNTEAFF
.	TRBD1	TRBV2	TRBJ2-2	TGTGCCAGCAATAACAGGGGAATCGGGGAGCTGTTTTTT	CASNNRGIGELFF
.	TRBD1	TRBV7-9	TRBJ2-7	TGTGCCAGCAGCCCGCAGGGGGCCTTCTACGAGCAGTACTTC	CASSPQGAFYEQYF
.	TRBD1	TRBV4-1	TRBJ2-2	TGCGCCAGCAGCCACCCGGGACAGGGCACCGGGGAGCTGTTTTTT	CASSHPGQGTGELFF
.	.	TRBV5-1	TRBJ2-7	TGCGCCAGCAGCCCTTCCAGGGGCCTATCCTACGAGCAGTACTTC	CASSPSRGLSYEQYF
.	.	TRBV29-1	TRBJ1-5	TGCAGCGTTGGTGCCCAGGGCGGCAATCAGCCCCAGCATTTT	CSVGAQGGNQPQHF
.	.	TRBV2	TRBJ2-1	TGTGCCAGCAGCCTGGACAGATACAATGAGCAGTTCTTC	CASSLDRYNEQFF
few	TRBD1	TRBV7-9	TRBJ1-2	TGTGCCAGCAGCGCGGACAGGGTCGGCTACACCTTC	CASSADRVGYTF
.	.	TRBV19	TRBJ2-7	TGTGCCAGTAGTTGGAGGGTGGGCTCCTACGAGCAGTACTTC	CASSWRVGSYEQYF
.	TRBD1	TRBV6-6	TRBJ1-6	TGTGCCAGCAGGGGACAGGGATTTAATTCACCCCTCCACTTT	CASRGQGFNSPLHF